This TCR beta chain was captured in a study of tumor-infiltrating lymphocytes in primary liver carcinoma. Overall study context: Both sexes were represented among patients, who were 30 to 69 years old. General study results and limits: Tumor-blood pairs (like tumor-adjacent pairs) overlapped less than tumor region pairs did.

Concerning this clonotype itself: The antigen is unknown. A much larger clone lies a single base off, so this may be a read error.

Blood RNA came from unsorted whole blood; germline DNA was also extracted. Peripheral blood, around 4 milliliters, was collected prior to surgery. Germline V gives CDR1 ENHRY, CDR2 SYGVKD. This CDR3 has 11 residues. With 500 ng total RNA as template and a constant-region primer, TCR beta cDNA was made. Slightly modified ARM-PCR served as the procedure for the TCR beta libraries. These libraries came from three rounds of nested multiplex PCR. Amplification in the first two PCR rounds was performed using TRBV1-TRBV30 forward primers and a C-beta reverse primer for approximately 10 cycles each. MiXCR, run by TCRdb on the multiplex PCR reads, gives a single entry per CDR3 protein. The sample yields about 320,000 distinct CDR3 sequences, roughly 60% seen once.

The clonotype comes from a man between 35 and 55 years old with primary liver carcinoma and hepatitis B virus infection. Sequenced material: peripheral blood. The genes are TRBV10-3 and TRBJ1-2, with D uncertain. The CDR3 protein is CAISGLGGHTF. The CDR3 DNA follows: TGTGCCATCAGTGGGTTGGGTGGCCACACCTTC.